The sequence of this T cell receptor beta chain was determined in a study of radiotherapy plus CTLA-4 blockade in lung cancer. Across the whole study: Across the patients, objective responses occurred in more than 15%, and disease control in roughly 30%. Study-wide findings and caveats: Interferon-beta, together with early blood T cell clone dynamics, reportedly best predicted response. TCR clones from tumors expanded in blood after radiotherapy plus ipilimumab.

Libraries were prepared by immunoSEQ multiplex PCR; TCRdb keeps only in-frame clonotypes and omits some of them. This table has 40,000 to 45,000 clones, roughly 80% appearing once. Worth noting for this clone: Its antigen remains unknown. Additional DNA sequences in this sample encode the identical CDR3.

Chemo-refractory metastatic non-small-cell lung cancer patients underwent focal radiation alongside CTLA-4 blockade with ipilimumab. This CDR3 has 14 amino acids. Germline-derived CDR1 and CDR2 are SEHNR and FQNEAQ (reference sequence). Trimming pared 5 bases from V and 2 bases from J, leaving 11 bases between. The gene calls are TRBV7-9 and TRBJ2-3, with a weak D call TRBD1 (5 bases). The clonotype comes from a human donor with non-small cell lung cancer whose response to radiotherapy plus ipilimumab could not be evaluated. Sequenced material: peripheral blood, taken from a patient treated with radiotherapy plus ipilimumab. The CDR3 is CASSPQVNTDTQYF. DNA of the CDR3: TGTGCCAGCAGCCCACAGGTCAACACAGATACGCAGTATTTT.